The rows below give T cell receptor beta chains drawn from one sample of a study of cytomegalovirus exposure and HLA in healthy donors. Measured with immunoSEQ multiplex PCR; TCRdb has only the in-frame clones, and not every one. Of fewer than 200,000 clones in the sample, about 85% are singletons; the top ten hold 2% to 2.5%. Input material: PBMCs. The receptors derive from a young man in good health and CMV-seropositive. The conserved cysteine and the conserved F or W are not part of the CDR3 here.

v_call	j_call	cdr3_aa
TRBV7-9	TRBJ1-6	ASSLAQGSRSYNSPLH
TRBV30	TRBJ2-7	AWSVGTGYEQY
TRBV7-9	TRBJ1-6	ASSPDRGANSPLH
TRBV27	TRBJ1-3	ASRSGGSGNTIY
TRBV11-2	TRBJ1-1	ASSRVGTPEAF
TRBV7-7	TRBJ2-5	ASSLGGQGTQY
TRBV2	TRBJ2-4	ASSDRVVAKNSQY
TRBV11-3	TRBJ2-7	ASSPTGGDPYEQY
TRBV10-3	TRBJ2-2	AISAGGGTYTGELF
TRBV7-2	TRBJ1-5	ASSLVPRVGNNQPQH
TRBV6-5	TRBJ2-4	ASSYSRGENIQY
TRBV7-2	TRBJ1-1	ASSFQGGPTEAF
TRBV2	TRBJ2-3	ASSVRQVDTQY
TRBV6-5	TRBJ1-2	ASSSPGTGLVGYT
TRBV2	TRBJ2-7	ASSVAGEQY
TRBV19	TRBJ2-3	ASSILAGAFDTQY
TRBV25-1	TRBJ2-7	ASSVPSGVPIEQY
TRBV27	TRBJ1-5	ASRDIYSNQPQH
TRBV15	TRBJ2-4	ATSRDVGQKNSQY
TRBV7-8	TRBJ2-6	ASSLAVSGANVLT
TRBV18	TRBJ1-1	ASSPGQGAGNTEAF
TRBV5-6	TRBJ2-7	ASSLWAVAEQY
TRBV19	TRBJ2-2	ASSILGQGSSTGELF
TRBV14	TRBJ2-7	ASSPTGVKGYEQY
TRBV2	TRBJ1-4	ASSTQGRRDEKLF
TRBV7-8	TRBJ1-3	ASSLDSRVGNTIY
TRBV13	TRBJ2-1	ASSLEGQAVNEQF
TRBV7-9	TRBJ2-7	ASSYGGGEQY
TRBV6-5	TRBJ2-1	ASSYTRGGWDEQF
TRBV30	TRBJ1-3	AWSEPQAGNTIY
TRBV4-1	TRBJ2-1	ASSPGVAGGLRKF
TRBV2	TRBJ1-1	ASLQVRNTEAF
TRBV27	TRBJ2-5	ASSLAGGFQETQY
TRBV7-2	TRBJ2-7	ASSYRGQVGEQY
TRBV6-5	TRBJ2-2	ASSYSPGGRGGELF
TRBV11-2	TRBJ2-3	ASSPTSGGADTQY
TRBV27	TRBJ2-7	ASSLPSGGGYEQY
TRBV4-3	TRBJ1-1	ASSGQMNTEAF
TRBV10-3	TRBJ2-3	AISESMGLAEADTQY
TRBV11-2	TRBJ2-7	ASSLGAGAYEQY
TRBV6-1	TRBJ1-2	ASTGYYGYT
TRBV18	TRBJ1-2	ASSLDSYGYT
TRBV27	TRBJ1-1	ASSPNRGYTEAF
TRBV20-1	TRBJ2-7	SAPRGGEQY
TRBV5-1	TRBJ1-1	ASSTGNTEAF
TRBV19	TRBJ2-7	ASSITATYEQY
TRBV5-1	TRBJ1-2	ASSLVGDSLGGYT
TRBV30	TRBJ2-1	AWSVPHIGGHNEQF
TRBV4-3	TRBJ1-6	ASSQGTGQGSPLH
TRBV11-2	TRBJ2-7	ASSRPSGVEQY
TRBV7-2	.	ASSQGQGDTYEQY
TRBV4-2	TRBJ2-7	ASSQERTGIEQY
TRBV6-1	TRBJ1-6	ASRQGGSPLH